This entry concerns a single T cell receptor beta chain. Its antigen remains unknown. CDR1 is MNHEY, CDR2 SVGEGT, per germline. V gave up 6 bases and J gave up 2 bases, with 26 bases separating them. This CDR3 has 19 amino acids. TCRdb reprocessed the RT-PCR reads with MiXCR, giving one entry per CDR3 protein. This sample carries approximately 700,000 distinct CDR3 sequences, about a sixth of them seen once, and the ten largest clones take 9.5% to 13%. The sample belongs to a study of response to subunit inactivated influenza vaccine. Study observations and caveats: The authors suggested that every seasonal influenza vaccination recruits few new T cells.

This TCR came from a man aged 50-60 years who received an inactivated influenza vaccine. V gene TRBV6-2 or TRBV6-3 combines with J gene TRBJ1-5, with TRBD1 as a possible D gene (6 bases). Sequencing was performed on PBMCs from blood, taken 11 to 12 days after vaccination. CDR3 bases: TGTGCCAGCAGCCGTAAAAGACAGGACACGGATTGGCGCAATCAGCCCCAGCATTTT. Protein sequence: CASSRKRQDTDWRNQPQHF.